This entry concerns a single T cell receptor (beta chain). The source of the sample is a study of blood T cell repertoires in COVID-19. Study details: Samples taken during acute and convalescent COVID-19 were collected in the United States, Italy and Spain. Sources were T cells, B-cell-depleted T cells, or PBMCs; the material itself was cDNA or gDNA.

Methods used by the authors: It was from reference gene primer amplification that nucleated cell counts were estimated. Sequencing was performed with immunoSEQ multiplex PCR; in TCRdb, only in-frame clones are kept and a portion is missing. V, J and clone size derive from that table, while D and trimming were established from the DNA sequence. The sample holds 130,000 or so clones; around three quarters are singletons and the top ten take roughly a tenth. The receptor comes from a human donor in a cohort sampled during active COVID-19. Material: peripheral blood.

The DNA for the CDR3 is TGTGCCAGCAGTTTACATCGGAGGGGGCAAATGGAGACCCAGTACTTC. This encodes CASSLHRRGQMETQYF. J is TRBJ2-5 and V is TRBV7-6, with D possibly being TRBD1 (7 bases). With 6 bases removed from V and 5 bases from J, the gap between germline ends came to 22 bases. CDR1 is SGHVS and CDR2 is FNYEAQ in the germline V gene. CDR3 length equals 16 residues.